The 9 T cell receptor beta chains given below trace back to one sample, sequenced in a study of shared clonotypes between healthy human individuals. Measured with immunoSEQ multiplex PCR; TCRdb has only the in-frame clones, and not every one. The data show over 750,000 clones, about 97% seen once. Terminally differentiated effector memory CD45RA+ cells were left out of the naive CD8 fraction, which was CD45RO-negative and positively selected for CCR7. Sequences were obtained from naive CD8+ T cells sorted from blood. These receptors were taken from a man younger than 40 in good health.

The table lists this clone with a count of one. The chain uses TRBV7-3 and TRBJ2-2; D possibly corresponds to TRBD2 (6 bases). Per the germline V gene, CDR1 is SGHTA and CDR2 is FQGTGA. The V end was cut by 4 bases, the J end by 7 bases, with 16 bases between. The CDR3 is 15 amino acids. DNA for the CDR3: TGTGCCAGCAGCTCGGGGGAGGCCAACGGCGGGGAGCTGTTTTTT. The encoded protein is CASSSGEANGGELFF.

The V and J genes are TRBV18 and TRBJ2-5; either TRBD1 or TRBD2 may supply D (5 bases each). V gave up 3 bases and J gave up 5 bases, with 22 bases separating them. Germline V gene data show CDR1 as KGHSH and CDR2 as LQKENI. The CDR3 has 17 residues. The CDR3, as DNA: TGTGCCAGCTCACCGGACGAGAGGGCAGGGAGAAAGGAGACCCAGTACTTC. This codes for CASSPDERAGRKETQYF. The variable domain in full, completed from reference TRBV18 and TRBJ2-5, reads NAGVMQNPRHLVRRRGQEARLRCSPMKGHSHVYWYRQLPEEGLKFMVYLQKENIIDESGMPKERFSAEFPKEGPSILRIQQVVRGDSAAYFCASSPDERAGRKETQYFGPGTRLLVL.

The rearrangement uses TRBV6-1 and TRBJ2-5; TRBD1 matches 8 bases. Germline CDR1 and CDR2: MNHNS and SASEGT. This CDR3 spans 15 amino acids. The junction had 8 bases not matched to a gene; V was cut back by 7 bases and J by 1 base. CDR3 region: CASIPWQGAQETQYF. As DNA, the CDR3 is TGTGCCAGCATCCCGTGGCAGGGGGCCCAAGAGACCCAGTACTTC.

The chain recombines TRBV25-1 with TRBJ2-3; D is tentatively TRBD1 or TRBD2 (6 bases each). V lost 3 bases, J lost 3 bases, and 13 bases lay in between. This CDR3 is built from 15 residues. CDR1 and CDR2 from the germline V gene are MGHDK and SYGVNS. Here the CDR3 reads CASSDRGQWTDTQYF. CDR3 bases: TGTGCCAGCAGTGATCGGGGGCAGTGGACAGATACGCAGTATTTT.

The CDR3 loop reads CASSPSASGTQTYEQYF. The CDR3 DNA reads as TGTGCCAGCAGTCCAAGTGCTAGCGGGACACAAACCTACGAGCAGTACTTC. The chain recombines TRBV27 with TRBJ2-7; 9 bases are a match to TRBD2. CDR1 MNHEY and CDR2 SMNVEV come from the germline V gene (reference sequence). This CDR3 is built from 17 residues. V was clipped by 5 bases and J by 2 bases; unmatched bases: 13.

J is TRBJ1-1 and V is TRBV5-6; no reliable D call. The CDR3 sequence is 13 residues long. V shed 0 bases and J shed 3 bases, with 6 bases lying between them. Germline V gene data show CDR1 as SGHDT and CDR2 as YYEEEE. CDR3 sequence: CASSLVGDTEAFF. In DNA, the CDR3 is TGTGCCAGCAGCTTGGTCGGAGACACTGAAGCTTTCTTT.

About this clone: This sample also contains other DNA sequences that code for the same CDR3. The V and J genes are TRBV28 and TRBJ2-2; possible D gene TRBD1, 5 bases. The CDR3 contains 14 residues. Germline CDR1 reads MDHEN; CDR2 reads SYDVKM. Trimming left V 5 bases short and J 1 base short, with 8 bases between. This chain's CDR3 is CASSLTGNTGELFF. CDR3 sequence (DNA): TGTGCCAGCAGTCTAACAGGGAACACCGGGGAGCTGTTTTTT. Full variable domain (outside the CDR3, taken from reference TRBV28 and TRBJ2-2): DVKVTQSSRYLVKRTGEKVFLECVQDMDHENMFWYRQDPGLGLRLIYFSYDVKMKEKGDIPEGYSVSREKKERFSLILESASTNQTSMYLCASSLTGNTGELFFGEGSRLTVL.

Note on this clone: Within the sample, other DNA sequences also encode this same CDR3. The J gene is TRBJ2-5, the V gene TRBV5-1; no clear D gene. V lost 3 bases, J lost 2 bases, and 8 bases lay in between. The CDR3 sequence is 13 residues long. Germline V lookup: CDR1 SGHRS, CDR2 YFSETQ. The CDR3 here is CASSSQDQETQYF. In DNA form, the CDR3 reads TGCGCCAGCAGCTCGCAAGATCAAGAGACCCAGTACTTC.

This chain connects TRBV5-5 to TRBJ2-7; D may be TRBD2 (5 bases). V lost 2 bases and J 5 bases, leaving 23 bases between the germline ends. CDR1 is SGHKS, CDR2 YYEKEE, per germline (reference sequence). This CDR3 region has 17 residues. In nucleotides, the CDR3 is TGTGCCAGCAGCTTCTTAACAACGGTGGGAGAGAATGACGAGCAGTACTTC. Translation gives CASSFLTTVGENDEQYF.